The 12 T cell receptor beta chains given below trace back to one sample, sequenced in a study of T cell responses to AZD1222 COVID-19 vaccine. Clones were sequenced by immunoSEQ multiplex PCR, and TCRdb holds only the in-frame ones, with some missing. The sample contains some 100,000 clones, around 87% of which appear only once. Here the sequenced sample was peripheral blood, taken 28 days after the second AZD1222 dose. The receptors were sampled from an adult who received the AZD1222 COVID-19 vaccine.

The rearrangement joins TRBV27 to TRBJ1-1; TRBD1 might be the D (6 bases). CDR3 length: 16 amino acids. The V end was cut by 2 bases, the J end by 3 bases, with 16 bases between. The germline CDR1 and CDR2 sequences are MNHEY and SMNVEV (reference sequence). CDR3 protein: CASSLGGAGKYTEAFF. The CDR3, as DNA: TGTGCCAGCAGTTTAGGGGGGGCAGGAAAATACACTGAAGCTTTCTTT.

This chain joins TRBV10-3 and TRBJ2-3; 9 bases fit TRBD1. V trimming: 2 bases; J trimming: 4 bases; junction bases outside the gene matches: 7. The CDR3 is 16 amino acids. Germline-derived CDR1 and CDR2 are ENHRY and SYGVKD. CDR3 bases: TGTGCCATCAGTGAGAGGGGGACAGGGTGGCCAGATACGCAGTATTTT. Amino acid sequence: CAISERGTGWPDTQYF.

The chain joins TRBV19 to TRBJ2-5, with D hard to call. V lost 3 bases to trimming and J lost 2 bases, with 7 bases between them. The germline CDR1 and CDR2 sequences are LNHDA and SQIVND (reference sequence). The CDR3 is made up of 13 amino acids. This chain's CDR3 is CASSINRQETQYF. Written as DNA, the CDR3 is TGTGCCAGTAGTATCAACAGACAAGAGACCCAGTACTTC.

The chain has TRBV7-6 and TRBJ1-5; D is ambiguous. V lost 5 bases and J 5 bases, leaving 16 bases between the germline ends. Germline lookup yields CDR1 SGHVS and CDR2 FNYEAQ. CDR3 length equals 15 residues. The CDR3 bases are TGTGCCAGCAGCCAAACCCCCCTCCCAGATCAGCCCCAGCATTTT. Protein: CASSQTPLPDQPQHF.

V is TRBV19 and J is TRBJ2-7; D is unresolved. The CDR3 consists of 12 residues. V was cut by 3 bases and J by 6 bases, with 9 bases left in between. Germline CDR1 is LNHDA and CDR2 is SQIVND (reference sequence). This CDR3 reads CASSMASSEQYF. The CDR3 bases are TGTGCCAGTAGTATGGCGTCTAGCGAGCAGTACTTC.

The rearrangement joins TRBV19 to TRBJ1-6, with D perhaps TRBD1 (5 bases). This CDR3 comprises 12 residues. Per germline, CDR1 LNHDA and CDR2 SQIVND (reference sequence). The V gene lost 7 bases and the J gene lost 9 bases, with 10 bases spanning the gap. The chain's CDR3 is CASTGGGSPLHF. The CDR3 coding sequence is TGTGCCAGTACCGGGGGAGGTTCACCCCTCCACTTT.

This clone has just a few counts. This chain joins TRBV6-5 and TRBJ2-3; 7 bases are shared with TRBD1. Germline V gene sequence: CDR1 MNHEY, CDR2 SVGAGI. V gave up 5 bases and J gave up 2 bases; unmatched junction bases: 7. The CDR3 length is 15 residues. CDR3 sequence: CASSHGTDNTDTQYF. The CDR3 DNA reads TGTGCCAGCAGTCATGGGACAGACAACACAGATACGCAGTATTTT.

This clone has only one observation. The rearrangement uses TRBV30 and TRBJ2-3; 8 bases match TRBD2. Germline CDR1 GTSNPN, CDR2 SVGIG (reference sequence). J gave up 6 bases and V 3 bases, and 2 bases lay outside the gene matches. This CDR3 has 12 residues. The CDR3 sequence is CAWRPGGDTQYF. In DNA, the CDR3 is TGTGCCTGGAGACCGGGAGGGGATACGCAGTATTTT.

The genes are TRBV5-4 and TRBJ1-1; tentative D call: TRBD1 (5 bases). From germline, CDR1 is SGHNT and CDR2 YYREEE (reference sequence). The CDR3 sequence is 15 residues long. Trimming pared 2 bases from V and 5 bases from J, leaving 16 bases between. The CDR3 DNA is TGTGCCAGCAGCTTTGGCGGGGGTAGGGCAACTGAAGCTTTCTTT. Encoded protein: CASSFGGGRATEAFF.

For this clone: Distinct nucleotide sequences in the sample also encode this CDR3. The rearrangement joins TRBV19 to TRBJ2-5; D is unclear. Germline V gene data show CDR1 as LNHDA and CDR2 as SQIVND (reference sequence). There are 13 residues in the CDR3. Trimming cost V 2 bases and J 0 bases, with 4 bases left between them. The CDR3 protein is CASSIQDQETQYF. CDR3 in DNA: TGTGCCAGTAGTATACAGGACCAAGAGACCCAGTACTTC.

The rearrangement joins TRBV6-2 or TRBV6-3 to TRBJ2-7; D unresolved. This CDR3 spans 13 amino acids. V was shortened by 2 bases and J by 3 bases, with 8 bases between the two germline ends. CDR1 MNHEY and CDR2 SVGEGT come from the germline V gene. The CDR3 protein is CASSYGLSYEQYF. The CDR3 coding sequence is TGTGCCAGCAGTTACGGCCTTAGCTACGAGCAGTACTTC.

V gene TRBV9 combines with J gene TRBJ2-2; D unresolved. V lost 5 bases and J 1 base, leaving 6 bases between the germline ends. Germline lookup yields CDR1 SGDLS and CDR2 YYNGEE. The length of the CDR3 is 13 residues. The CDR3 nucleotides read TGTGCCAGCAGTGCCGAGAACACCGGGGAGCTGTTTTTT. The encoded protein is CASSAENTGELFF.